These 29 T cell receptor beta chains originate from one sample sequenced in a study of blood T cell repertoires in COVID-19 (dated by TCRdb to the early 2020s). The library came from the immunoSEQ multiplex PCR assay. TCRdb took this table from immuneACCESS and kept in-frame rearrangements with V and J called. Such tables lack part of the clones; where checked against another copy, unresolved V genes explain under half of the gap, and the rest is unexplained. This sample gives about 210,000 clones in total; around 84% of them show up just once. The top ten clonotypes cover 9.5% to 10% of the sample. Sequences were obtained from peripheral blood. The receptors derive from a man between 45 and 60 years old with active or convalescent COVID-19.

This sequence joins TRBV5-1 and TRBJ1-4, with TRBD1 as a possible D gene (5 bases). The length of the CDR3 is 14 residues. The ends were cut back, 4 bases at V and 2 bases at J, with 9 bases in the middle. In germline, CDR1 is SGHRS, CDR2 YFSETQ. This chain's CDR3 is CASSPGGTNEKLFF. The CDR3 region has the DNA TGCGCCAGCAGCCCCGGGGGGACTAATGAAAAACTGTTTTTT.

The J gene is TRBJ1-2, the V gene TRBV3-1 (or the pseudogene TRBV3-2), with TRBD1 identical over 7 bases. V was clipped by 4 bases and J by 3 bases; unmatched bases: 2. The CDR3 has 13 amino acids. Germline CDR1 is LGHDT and CDR2 is YNNKEL (reference sequence). This CDR3 reads CASSLQGYYGYTF. The CDR3, as DNA: TGTGCCAGCAGCCTACAGGGGTACTATGGCTACACCTTC.

The J gene is TRBJ1-3, the V gene TRBV6-6; unclear D gene. Germline values: CDR1 MNHNY, CDR2 SVGAGI (reference sequence). The V end was cut by 4 bases, the J end by 0 bases, with 10 bases between. The CDR3 extends over 15 amino acids. Here the CDR3 reads CASSSGVHSGNTIYF. The DNA for the CDR3 is TGTGCCAGCAGTTCTGGTGTACACTCTGGAAACACCATATATTTT.

The chain carries TRBV11-2 and TRBJ1-2; maybe TRBD1 (6 bases). This CDR3 has 14 amino acids. V lost 4 bases to trimming and J lost 3 bases, with 12 bases between them. Per the germline V gene, CDR1 is SGHAT and CDR2 is FQNNGV. The CDR3 loop reads CASSSLQGYYGYTF. The CDR3, as DNA: TGTGCCAGCAGCTCGTTACAGGGTTACTATGGCTACACCTTC. The full variable domain, its missing parts supplied by reference TRBV11-2 and TRBJ1-2, is EAGVAQSPRYKIIEKRQSVAFWCNPISGHATLYWYQQILGQGPKLLIQFQNNGVVDDSQLPKDRFSAERLKGVDSTLKIQPAKLEDSAVYLCASSSLQGYYGYTFGSGTRLTVV.

This clone was seen repeatedly, ten times or more. The chain employs TRBV7-9 and TRBJ1-4; 9 bases align to TRBD1. Germline CDR1 and CDR2: SEHNR and FQNEAQ (reference sequence). CDR3 length: 12 amino acids. Trimming at V came to 8 bases and at J to 8 bases, leaving 3 bases not matched to a gene. In DNA, the CDR3 is TGTGCCAGCCGGACAGGGGACGAAAAACTGTTTTTT. Translated: CASRTGDEKLFF.

Written as DNA, the CDR3 is TGTGCCAGCAGCTTGCAGGGGGACGTGACCCAGTACTTC. Protein: CASSLQGDVTQYF. The V call is TRBV5-5, the J call TRBJ2-5; 7 bases are shared with TRBD1. Germline V lookup: CDR1 SGHKS, CDR2 YYEKEE (reference sequence). The CDR3 runs 13 residues. The J segment lost 7 bases and the V segment lost 1 base, leaving 4 bases of the junction unmatched.

The chain couples TRBV27 to TRBJ1-5; TRBD1 aligns across 7 bases. CDR1 and CDR2 from the germline V gene are MNHEY and SMNVEV (reference sequence). The CDR3 sequence is 15 residues long. The V gene end was trimmed by 4 bases and the J gene end by 2 bases; junction bases not matched to a gene: 5. In nucleotides, the CDR3 is TGTGCCAGCAGTTCAACCGGGACAGGCAATCAGCCCCAGCATTTT. Translated, it gives CASSSTGTGNQPQHF.

The V gene is TRBV11-2, the J gene TRBJ2-7; unclear D gene. Germline-derived CDR1 and CDR2 are SGHAT and FQNNGV. The CDR3 contains 11 residues. V dropped 5 bases and J dropped 6 bases, with 8 bases sitting between them. CDR3 loop: CASSLNSEQYF. The CDR3 DNA follows: TGTGCCAGCAGCCTTAATAGCGAGCAGTACTTC. Using reference TRBV11-2 and TRBJ2-7 for the parts outside the CDR3, the full variable domain is EAGVAQSPRYKIIEKRQSVAFWCNPISGHATLYWYQQILGQGPKLLIQFQNNGVVDDSQLPKDRFSAERLKGVDSTLKIQPAKLEDSAVYLCASSLNSEQYFGPGTRLTVT.

The CDR3 is CASSVASGSYEQYF. The CDR3 coding sequence is TGTGCCAGCAGCGTAGCTAGCGGGTCCTACGAGCAGTACTTC. The rearrangement joins TRBV9 to TRBJ2-7, with 8 bases matching TRBD2. Germline assignment: CDR1 SGDLS and CDR2 YYNGEE. The CDR3 extends over 14 amino acids. The V gene end was trimmed by 0 bases and the J gene end by 1 base; junction bases not matched to a gene: 0. Supplemented by reference TRBV9 and TRBJ2-7, the full variable domain reads DSGVTQTPKHLITATGQRVTLRCSPRSGDLSVYWYQQSLDQGLQFLIQYYNGEERAKGNILERFSAQQFPDLHSELNLSSLELGDSALYFCASSVASGSYEQYFGPGTRLTVT.

The V call is TRBV11-1, the J call TRBJ2-1; no clear D. This CDR3 contains 16 residues. The V gene lost 4 bases and the J gene lost 5 bases, with 18 bases spanning the gap. In germline, CDR1 is SGHAT, CDR2 FQDESV (reference sequence). The CDR3 DNA is TGTGCCAGCAGCTCACGCTATACTGAGAGGAACAATGAGCAGTTCTTC. This codes for CASSSRYTERNNEQFF.

The chain recombines TRBV4-3 with TRBJ2-7, with 8 bases identical to TRBD1. Looked up from germline, CDR1 is LGHNA and CDR2 is YSLEER. J gave up 3 bases and V 1 base, and 5 bases lay outside the gene matches. This CDR3 is 15 amino acids long. CDR3 coding DNA: TGCGCCAGCAGCCAAGCGACAGGGGTTCTCTACGAGCAGTACTTC. It yields the protein CASSQATGVLYEQYF.

This clone was observed a single time. The chain uses TRBV7-8 and TRBJ2-7, with 10 nucleotides matching TRBD2. CDR3 length: 14 residues. With V trimmed by 5 bases and J by 5 bases, 6 bases remained unmatched. CDR1 and CDR2 (germline): SGHVS, FQNEAQ. The CDR3 DNA follows: TGTGCCAGCAGCCCCGGCCTAGCGGGGGACGAGCAGTACGTC. The encoded protein is CASSPGLAGDEQYV.

The rearrangement uses TRBV4-3 and TRBJ2-4; 7 bases are shared with TRBD2. This CDR3 region has 16 residues. V trimming: 1 base; J trimming: 2 bases; junction bases outside the gene matches: 5. Per the germline V gene, CDR1 is LGHNA and CDR2 is YSLEER. CDR3 sequence reads: CASSQVWGGSKNIQYF. For the CDR3, the DNA is TGCGCCAGCAGCCAAGTTTGGGGGGGGTCCAAAAACATTCAGTACTTC.

The V call is TRBV10-3, the J call TRBJ1-4; 9 nucleotides agree with TRBD1. CDR1 ENHRY and CDR2 SYGVKD come from the germline V gene. The CDR3 totals 14 residues. V lost 5 bases to trimming and J lost 7 bases; unmatched junction nucleotides: 5. CDR3 amino acids: CAISPQQGAEKLFF. As DNA, the CDR3 is TGTGCCATCAGTCCTCAACAGGGGGCTGAAAAACTGTTTTTT.

The J gene is TRBJ2-5, the V gene TRBV11-2, with 7 positions matching TRBD1. Per the germline V gene, CDR1 is SGHAT and CDR2 is FQNNGV. V was clipped by 4 bases and J by 5 bases; unmatched bases: 7. The CDR3 is 14 amino acids. The CDR3: CASSSTGQGETQYF. CDR3 nucleotides: TGTGCCAGCAGCTCGACAGGGCAGGGGGAGACCCAGTACTTC.

The rearrangement links TRBV28 to TRBJ1-6; 7 nucleotides match TRBD1. The CDR3 contains 15 residues. Germline-derived CDR1 and CDR2 are MDHEN and SYDVKM. V shed 7 bases and J 8 bases; nucleotides not matched to a gene: 11. The CDR3 loop reads CASTRQGGGDSPLHF. CDR3 nucleotide sequence: TGTGCCAGCACCAGACAGGGTGGGGGAGATTCACCCCTCCACTTT.

In DNA, the CDR3 is TGTGCCATCAGTGGAGCGGGTGATCAGCCCCAGCATTTT. Its translation: CAISGAGDQPQHF. This sequence joins TRBV10-3 and TRBJ1-5; D is uncertain. The CDR3 covers 13 residues. Germline V gene data show CDR1 as ENHRY and CDR2 as SYGVKD. The V end lost 4 bases, the J end lost 5 bases, and 9 bases lay between the germline ends.

The V and J genes are TRBV7-3 and TRBJ1-1; D perhaps matches TRBD1 (6 bases). CDR1 SGHTA and CDR2 FQGTGA come from the germline V gene. This CDR3 is 14 amino acids long. The V and J ends lost 5 bases and 1 base respectively, with 11 bases between them. CDR3 nucleotide sequence: TGTGCCAGCAGCCCCCAGGGGACGAACACTGAAGCTTTCTTT. This codes for CASSPQGTNTEAFF.

This clone was seen only a few times. The J gene is TRBJ2-1, the V gene TRBV9, with D possibly matching TRBD2 (6 bases). The CDR3 runs to 13 residues. Per germline, CDR1 SGDLS and CDR2 YYNGEE. Trimming took off 7 bases at V and 2 bases at J, with 10 bases between the two ends. The CDR3 nucleotides read TGTGCCAGCTCCTTAGCGGCCTACAATGAGCAGTTCTTC. This gives the protein CASSLAAYNEQFF.

This clone was detected a few times. The rearrangement uses TRBV7-6 and TRBJ2-3; weak D call: TRBD2 (6 bases). Germline CDR1 and CDR2: SGHVS and FNYEAQ. V was clipped by 1 base and J by 0 bases, with 11 bases between them. This CDR3 contains 16 residues. The CDR3 loop reads CASSLEAGRSTDTQYF. In nucleotides, the CDR3 is TGTGCCAGCAGCTTAGAGGCGGGACGGAGCACAGATACGCAGTATTTT.

This clone was seen only a few times. V is TRBV5-1 and J is TRBJ1-1, with 8 positions matching TRBD1. V shed 0 bases and J 0 bases; nucleotides not matched to a gene: 10. Germline V CDR1 and CDR2: SGHRS, YFSETQ. The CDR3 loop spans 18 amino acids. CDR3 nucleotide sequence: TGCGCCAGCAGCTTGGCCTGGGGGGCAGGGGGCATGAACACTGAAGCTTTCTTT. Protein sequence: CASSLAWGAGGMNTEAFF.

This chain connects TRBV5-4 to TRBJ2-3; D perhaps matches TRBD2 (6 bases). Looked up from germline, CDR1 is SGHNT and CDR2 is YYREEE (reference sequence). The CDR3 extends over 15 amino acids. The V end lost 2 bases, the J end lost 2 bases, and 12 bases lay between the germline ends. The CDR3 protein is CASSFYRDSTDTQYF. Written as DNA, the CDR3 is TGTGCCAGCAGCTTTTACCGGGACTCCACAGATACGCAGTATTTT.

V is TRBV24-1 and J is TRBJ1-5; the match to TRBD1 covers 8 bases. The CDR3 extends over 14 amino acids. Germline CDR1 and CDR2: KGHDR and SFDVKD. Trimming at V came to 9 bases and at J to 1 base, leaving 4 bases not matched to a gene. The CDR3 reads CATGTGISNQPQHF. The CDR3 nucleotides read TGTGCCACCGGGACAGGTATAAGCAATCAGCCCCAGCATTTT.

The V and J genes are TRBV7-9 and TRBJ1-1, with D tentatively TRBD1 (5 bases). Looked up from germline, CDR1 is SEHNR and CDR2 is FQNEAQ (reference sequence). The ends were cut back, 3 bases at V and 3 bases at J, with 14 bases in the middle. The length of the CDR3 is 15 residues. This CDR3 reads CASSLQGVRDTEAFF. The CDR3 region has the DNA TGTGCCAGCAGCTTGCAGGGTGTTAGGGACACTGAAGCTTTCTTT.

This clone was seen just once. The chain carries TRBV3-1 (or the pseudogene TRBV3-2) and TRBJ2-5; TRBD2 is a possible D gene (5 bases). V was shortened by 5 bases and J by 5 bases, with 18 bases between the two germline ends. CDR3 length: 15 amino acids. Germline-derived CDR1 and CDR2 are LGHDT and YNNKEL (reference sequence). Written as DNA, the CDR3 is TGTGCCAGCAGCTACCAACTAGGAACGGGGGAGACCCAGTACTTC. Protein product: CASSYQLGTGETQYF.

The chain recombines TRBV11-2 with TRBJ2-7, with TRBD2 matching over 13 bases. The CDR3 is 16 amino acids. With V trimmed by 4 bases and J by 2 bases, 5 bases remained unmatched. Per germline, CDR1 SGHAT and CDR2 FQNNGV. The CDR3 loop is CASSSGLAGRPYEQYF. The DNA of the CDR3 is TGTGCCAGCAGCTCGGGACTAGCGGGACGCCCCTACGAGCAGTACTTC.

The chain recombines TRBV29-1 with TRBJ2-7, with TRBD1 matching over 10 bases. Per the germline V gene, CDR1 is SQVTM and CDR2 is ANQGSEA. Losses at the gene ends were 2 bases for V and 5 bases for J; bases not matched to a gene: 15. This CDR3 has 17 residues. The CDR3 protein is CSVEWTEDGQGVNEQYF. CDR3 nucleotide sequence: TGCAGCGTTGAATGGACGGAAGACGGACAGGGGGTAAACGAGCAGTACTTC.

This clone was observed a single time. This chain connects TRBV7-3 to TRBJ1-6; D not resolved. Between the trimmed V and J ends, which lost 0 bases and 10 bases, there was a span of 13 bases. Germline V gives CDR1 SGHTA, CDR2 FQGTGA. The CDR3 runs 15 residues. In DNA form, the CDR3 reads TGTGCCAGCAGCTTAACGGGGTTGGGAGCCTCACCCCTCCACTTT. It translates to CASSLTGLGASPLHF.

CDR3 nucleotide sequence: TGTGCCAGCAGCCAGGTACAGGGGGCTTACGAGCAGTACTTC. Its protein is CASSQVQGAYEQYF. J is TRBJ2-7 and V is TRBV3-1 (or the pseudogene TRBV3-2); 9 bases fit TRBD1. The junction had 4 bases not matched to a gene; V was cut back by 3 bases and J by 4 bases. This CDR3 is 14 amino acids long. Germline V gene lookup returns CDR1 LGHDT and CDR2 YNNKEL (reference sequence).